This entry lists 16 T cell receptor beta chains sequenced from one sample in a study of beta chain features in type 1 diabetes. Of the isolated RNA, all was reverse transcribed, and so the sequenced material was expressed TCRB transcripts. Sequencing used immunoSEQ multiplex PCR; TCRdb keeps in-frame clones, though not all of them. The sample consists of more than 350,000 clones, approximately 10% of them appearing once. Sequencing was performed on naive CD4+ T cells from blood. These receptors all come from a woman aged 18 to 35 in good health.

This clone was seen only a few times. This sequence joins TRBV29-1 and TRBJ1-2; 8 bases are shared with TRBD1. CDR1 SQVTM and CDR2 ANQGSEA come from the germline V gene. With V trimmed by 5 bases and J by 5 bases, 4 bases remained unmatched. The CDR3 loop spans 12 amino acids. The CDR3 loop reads CSVLGTGYGYTF. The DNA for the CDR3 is TGCAGCGTTTTAGGGACAGGATATGGCTACACCTTC.

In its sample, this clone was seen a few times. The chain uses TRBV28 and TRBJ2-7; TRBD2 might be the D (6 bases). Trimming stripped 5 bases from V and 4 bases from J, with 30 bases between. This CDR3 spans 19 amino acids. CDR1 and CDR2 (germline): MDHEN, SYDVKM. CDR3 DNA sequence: TGTGCCAGCAGTCCCATGGGAGTGGGGACGAAAGGGAGGAAGTACGAGCAGTACGTC. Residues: CASSPMGVGTKGRKYEQYV.

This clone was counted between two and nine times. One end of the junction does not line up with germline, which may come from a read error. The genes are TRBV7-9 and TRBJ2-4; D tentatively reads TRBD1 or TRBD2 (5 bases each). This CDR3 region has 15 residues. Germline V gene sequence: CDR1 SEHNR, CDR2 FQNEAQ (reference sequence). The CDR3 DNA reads TGTGCCAGCAGCTCCTGGGGGACGACAGACCAACGGTGGTCCTTC. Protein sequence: CASSSWGTTDQRWSF.

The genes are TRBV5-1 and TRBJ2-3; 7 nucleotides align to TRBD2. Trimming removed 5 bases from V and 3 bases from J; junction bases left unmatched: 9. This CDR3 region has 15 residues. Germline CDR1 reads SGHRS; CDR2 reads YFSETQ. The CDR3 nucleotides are TGCGCCAGCAGTTCAGGGAGGGAGTCGACAGATACGCAGTATTTT. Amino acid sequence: CASSSGRESTDTQYF.

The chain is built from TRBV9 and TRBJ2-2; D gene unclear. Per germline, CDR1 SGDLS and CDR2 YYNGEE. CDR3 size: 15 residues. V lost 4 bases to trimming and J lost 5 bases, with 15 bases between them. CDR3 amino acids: CASSPDPTPTGELFF. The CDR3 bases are TGTGCCAGCAGCCCAGACCCCACTCCAACCGGGGAGCTGTTTTTT.

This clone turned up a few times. The CDR3 coding sequence is TGTGCCTGGAGTGTACGGGGGACTGATGGCTACACCTTC. It encodes CAWSVRGTDGYTF. The J gene is TRBJ1-2, the V gene TRBV30; tentatively, D is TRBD1 (5 bases). Germline CDR1 reads GTSNPN; CDR2 reads SVGIG (reference sequence). The CDR3 extends over 13 amino acids. V lost 0 bases and J lost 6, with 11 bases in between.

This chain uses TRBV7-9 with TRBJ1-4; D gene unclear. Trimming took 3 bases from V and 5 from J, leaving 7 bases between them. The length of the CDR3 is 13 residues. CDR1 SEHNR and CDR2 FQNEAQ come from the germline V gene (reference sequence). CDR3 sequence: CASSFFRNEKLFF. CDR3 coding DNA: TGTGCCAGCAGCTTTTTTCGAAATGAAAAACTGTTTTTT. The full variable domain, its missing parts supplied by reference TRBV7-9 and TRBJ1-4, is DTGVSQNPRHKITKRGQNVTFRCDPISEHNRLYWYRQTLGQGPEFLTYFQNEAQLEKSRLLSDRFSAERPKGSFSTLEIQRTEQGDSAMYLCASSFFRNEKLFFGSGTQLSVL.

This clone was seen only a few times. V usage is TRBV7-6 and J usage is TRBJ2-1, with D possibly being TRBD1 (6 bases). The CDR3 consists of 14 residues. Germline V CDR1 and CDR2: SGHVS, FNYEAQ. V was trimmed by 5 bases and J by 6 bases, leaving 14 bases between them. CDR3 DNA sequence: TGTGCCAGCAGCGCCGGGACACCTTTCAATGAGCAGTTCTTC. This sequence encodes CASSAGTPFNEQFF.

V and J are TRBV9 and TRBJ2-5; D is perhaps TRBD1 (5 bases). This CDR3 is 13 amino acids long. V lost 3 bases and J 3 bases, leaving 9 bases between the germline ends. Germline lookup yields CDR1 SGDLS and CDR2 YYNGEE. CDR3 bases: TGTGCCAGCAGCGACAGGCCCAAAGAGACCCAGTACTTC. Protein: CASSDRPKETQYF.

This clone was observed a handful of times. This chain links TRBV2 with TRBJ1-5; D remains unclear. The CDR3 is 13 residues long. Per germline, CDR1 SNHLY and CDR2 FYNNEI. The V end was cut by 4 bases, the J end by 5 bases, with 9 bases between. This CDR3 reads CASSGNGDQPQHF. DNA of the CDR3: TGTGCCAGCAGTGGGAACGGTGATCAGCCCCAGCATTTT.

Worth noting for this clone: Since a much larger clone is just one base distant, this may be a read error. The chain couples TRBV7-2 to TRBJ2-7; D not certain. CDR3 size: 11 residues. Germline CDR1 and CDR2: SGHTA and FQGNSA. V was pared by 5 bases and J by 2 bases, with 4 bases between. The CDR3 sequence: CASSVTYEQYF. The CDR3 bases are TGTGCCAGCAGCGTAACCTACGAGCAGTACTTC. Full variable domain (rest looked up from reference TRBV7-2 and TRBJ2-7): GAGVSQSPSNKVTEKGKDVELRCDPISGHTALYWYRQSLGQGLEFLIYFQGNSAPDKSGLPSDRFSAERTGGSVSTLTIQRTQQEDSAVYLCASSVTYEQYFGPGTRLTVT.

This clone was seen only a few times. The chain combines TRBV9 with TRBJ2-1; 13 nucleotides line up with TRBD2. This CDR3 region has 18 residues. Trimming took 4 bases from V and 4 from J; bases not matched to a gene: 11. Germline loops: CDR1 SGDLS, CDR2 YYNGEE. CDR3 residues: CASSPRTSGGTNYNEQFF. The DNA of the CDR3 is TGTGCCAGCAGCCCGCGGACTAGCGGGGGTACGAATTACAATGAGCAGTTCTTC.

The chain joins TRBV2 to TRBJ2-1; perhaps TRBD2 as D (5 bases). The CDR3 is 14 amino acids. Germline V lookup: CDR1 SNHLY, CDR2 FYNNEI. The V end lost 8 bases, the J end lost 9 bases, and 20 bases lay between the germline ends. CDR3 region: CASAGKYVSGEQFF. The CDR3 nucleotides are TGTGCCAGCGCCGGGAAATACGTATCGGGTGAGCAGTTCTTC. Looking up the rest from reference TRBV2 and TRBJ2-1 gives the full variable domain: EPEVTQTPSHQVTQMGQEVILRCVPISNHLYFYWYRQILGQKVEFLVSFYNNEISEKSEIFDDQFSVERPDGSNFTLKIRSTKLEDSAMYFCASAGKYVSGEQFFGPGTRLTVL.

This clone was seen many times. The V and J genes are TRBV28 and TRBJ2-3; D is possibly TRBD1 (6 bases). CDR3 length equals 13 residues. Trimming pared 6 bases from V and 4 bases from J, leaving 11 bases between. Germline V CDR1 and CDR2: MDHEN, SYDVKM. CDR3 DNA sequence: TGTGCCAGCAGCCGTACAGGGCCAGATACGCAGTATTTT. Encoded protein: CASSRTGPDTQYF.

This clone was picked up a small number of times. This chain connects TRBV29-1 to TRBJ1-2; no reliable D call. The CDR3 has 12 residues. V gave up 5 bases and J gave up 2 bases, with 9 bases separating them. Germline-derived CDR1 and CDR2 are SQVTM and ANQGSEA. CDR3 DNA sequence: TGCAGCGTTACCCCTGGGAACTATGGCTACACCTTC. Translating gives CSVTPGNYGYTF. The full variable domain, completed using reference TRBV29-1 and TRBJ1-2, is SAVISQKPSRDICQRGTSLTIQCQVDSQVTMMFWYRQQPGQSLTLIATANQGSEATYESGFVIDKFPISRPNLTFSTLTVSNMSPEDSSIYLCSVTPGNYGYTFGSGTRLTVV.

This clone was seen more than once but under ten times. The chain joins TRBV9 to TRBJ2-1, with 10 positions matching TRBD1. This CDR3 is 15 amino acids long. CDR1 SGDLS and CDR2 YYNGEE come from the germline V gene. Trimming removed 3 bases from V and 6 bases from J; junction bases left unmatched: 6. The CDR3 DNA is TGTGCCAGCAGCGCCGGGACAGGGGCCCGCAATGAGCAGTTCTTC. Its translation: CASSAGTGARNEQFF.